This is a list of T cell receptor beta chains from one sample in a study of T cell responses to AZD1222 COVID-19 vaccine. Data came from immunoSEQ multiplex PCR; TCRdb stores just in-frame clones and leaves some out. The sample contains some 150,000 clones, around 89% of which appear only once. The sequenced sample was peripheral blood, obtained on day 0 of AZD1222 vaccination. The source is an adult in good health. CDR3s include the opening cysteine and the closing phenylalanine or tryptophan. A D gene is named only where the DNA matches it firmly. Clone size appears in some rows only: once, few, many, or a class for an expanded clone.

TGTGCCTGGAGGCCGAAAGGGGGAACCGGGGAGCTGTTTTTT,CAWRPKGGTGELFF,TRBV30,-,TRBJ2-2,-
TGTGCCAGCAAGCTTACAGGGACCGGCACAGATACGCAGTATTTT,CASKLTGTGTDTQYF,TRBV2,-,TRBJ2-3,-
TGTGCCAGCAGCAGCCTTCCGGGACAGGGGACGTATGGCTACACCTTC,CASSSLPGQGTYGYTF,TRBV5-6,TRBD1,TRBJ1-2,-
TGTGCCAGCAGCCGGGACAGGGATAATTCACCCCTCCACTTT,CASSRDRDNSPLHF,TRBV6-5,TRBD1,TRBJ1-6,-
TGTGCCAGCAGGGGGACAGGGAGGAGGGACACTGAAGCTTTCTTT,CASRGTGRRDTEAFF,TRBV3-1/TRBV3-2,TRBD1,TRBJ1-1,-
TGTGCCAGCAGTCTGCATCCCGGGACAGCCTCGAACACTGAAGCTTTCTTT,CASSLHPGTASNTEAFF,TRBV28,TRBD1,TRBJ1-1,-
TGTGCCAGCAGCACCAGCCCGACAGGGACCCATTCACCCCTCCACTTT,CASSTSPTGTHSPLHF,TRBV7-2,TRBD1,TRBJ1-6,-
TGCGCCAGCAGTCAGGATACGGGGATGCGCGAGCAGTACTTC,CASSQDTGMREQYF,TRBV5-1,-,TRBJ2-7,-
TGTGCCAGCACCGAGAGGACTAGCGGGGTGGGAGAGCAGTACTTC,CASTERTSGVGEQYF,TRBV6-5,TRBD2,TRBJ2-7,-
TGTGCCAGCAGCTTAGCCAACTCGGAGGACGAGCAGTACTTC,CASSLANSEDEQYF,TRBV7-9,-,TRBJ2-7,-
TGTGCCAGCAGTCCCGGGACCCGGTCGGGCGGCTACACCTTC,CASSPGTRSGGYTF,TRBV6-6,-,TRBJ1-2,-
TGTGCCAGCAGTCAGGGCCTTGGTCGATACACAGATACGCAGTATTTT,CASSQGLGRYTDTQYF,TRBV6-2/TRBV6-3,-,TRBJ2-3,-
TGCGCCAGCAGCTTGCGGACAGCAAAGAACACCGGGGAGCTGTTTTTT,CASSLRTAKNTGELFF,TRBV5-1,-,TRBJ2-2,-
TGCGCCAGCAGCCAAGGACAGGGCTTGGCCAACGTCCTGACTTTC,CASSQGQGLANVLTF,TRBV4-3,TRBD1,TRBJ2-6,-
TGTGCCATCAGTGAGACCTTAGCGGGGGGGTGGAATGAGCAGTTCTTC,CAISETLAGGWNEQFF,TRBV10-3,TRBD2,TRBJ2-1,-
TGTGCCAGCTCACGAGACAGGGGAGGCACAGATACGCAGTATTTT,CASSRDRGGTDTQYF,TRBV18,TRBD1,TRBJ2-3,-
TGTGCCAGCAGCTTGGGCTGGTTCGGGTCCCCAAACTATGGCTACACCTTC,CASSLGWFGSPNYGYTF,TRBV5-8,-,TRBJ1-2,-
TGTGCCAGCACCCGGGACAGCGGTTTCTATGGCTACACCTTC,CASTRDSGFYGYTF,TRBV6-5,TRBD1,TRBJ1-2,-
TGTGCCAGCATCAACCGGGCGGGGGCCAGCTCCTACGAGCAGTACTTC,CASINRAGASSYEQYF,TRBV27,-,TRBJ2-7,-
TGTGCCAGCAGCTTAACGGTTTCAGTCGGGACTAGCCCCTATACGCAGTATTTT,CASSLTVSVGTSPYTQYF,TRBV7-3,TRBD2,TRBJ2-3,once
TGTGCCAGCAGCTTAAGTGTTTCAGATACGCAGTATTTT,CASSLSVSDTQYF,TRBV7-3,-,TRBJ2-3,-
TGCGCCAGCAGCCAAGATCGGAAAGGGAATGGCTACACCTTC,CASSQDRKGNGYTF,TRBV4-3,-,TRBJ1-2,-
TGTGCCAGCAATGACGGAGTCCTGAGGAGGTTGGCTAACTATGGCTACACCTTC,CASNDGVLRRLANYGYTF,TRBV28,-,TRBJ1-2,few
TGTGCCAGCAGCTTGCGGGACAGCAACTATGGCTACACCTTC,CASSLRDSNYGYTF,TRBV5-5,TRBD1,TRBJ1-2,-
TGTGCCAGCAGTCCCCTCAGGGGGCGGTCTGGGGCCAACGTCCTGACTTTC,CASSPLRGRSGANVLTF,TRBV27,TRBD1,TRBJ2-6,-
TGTGCCAGCAGACCAACAGGGGACAGGGAAAGGGATATGGGGGGCTACACCTTC,CASRPTGDRERDMGGYTF,TRBV25-1,TRBD1,TRBJ1-2,-
TGTGCCAGCAGTCTGAGGGGGGGAAGCTCCTACGAGCAGTACTTC,CASSLRGGSSYEQYF,TRBV3-1/TRBV3-2,-,TRBJ2-7,-
TGTGCCAGCAGCTTAACCTACTGGCACAGCCAATACACCGGGGAGCTGTTTTTT,CASSLTYWHSQYTGELFF,TRBV11-3,-,TRBJ2-2,once
TGTGCCAGCTCGCGGACAGGGACCTACGAGCAGTACTTC,CASSRTGTYEQYF,TRBV18,TRBD1,TRBJ2-7,once
TGCGCCAGCAGTTCCAATACCGGGACAGGGGGAAATGGCTACACCTTC,CASSSNTGTGGNGYTF,TRBV5-1,TRBD1,TRBJ1-2,few
TGTGCCAGCAGCCAAGTTACGGGGGGCCCTGGATCTGGAAACACCATATATTTT,CASSQVTGGPGSGNTIYF,TRBV4-2,-,TRBJ1-3,-
TGTGCCAGCAGTCCGACAGGGGGGAGGAACACCTTC,CASSPTGGRNTF,TRBV27,TRBD1,TRBJ1-2,-
TGTGCCAGCAGTGACGGAGGGCAGCCCCAGCATTTT,CASSDGGQPQHF,TRBV2,-,TRBJ1-5,-
TGTGCCAGCAGTGAGGACGGGGGGGCTAATGAGCAGTTCTTC,CASSEDGGANEQFF,TRBV25-1,TRBD2,TRBJ2-1,-
TGTGCCAGTGGGACGCGGAGGAGGGAGGGGAAGACCCAGTACTTC,CASGTRRREGKTQYF,TRBV28,TRBD2,TRBJ2-5,-
TGTGCCAGTAGTATAGATAGCTATAGCAATCAGCCCCAGCATTTT,CASSIDSYSNQPQHF,TRBV19,-,TRBJ1-5,-
TGCGCCAGCAGCTTGGCGGTCGGGGGCAATGAAAAACTGTTTTTT,CASSLAVGGNEKLFF,TRBV5-1,-,TRBJ1-4,few
TGTGCCAGCAGCTTAATTTCAGGGTCAAAAGCCGCTAACTATGGCTACACCTTC,CASSLISGSKAANYGYTF,TRBV11-2,-,TRBJ1-2,-
TGTGCCAGCAGCGCCTGGGACAGGCAGACCCAGTACTTC,CASSAWDRQTQYF,TRBV7-2,TRBD1,TRBJ2-5,-
TGTGCCAGCAGTTTAAGGACGGGTTATGGCTACACCTTC,CASSLRTGYGYTF,TRBV12-3/TRBV12-4,-,TRBJ1-2,-
TGTGCCAGCAGCGTAGGTTCGGCGGGGGGGCCCGAGACCCAGTACTTC,CASSVGSAGGPETQYF,TRBV9,TRBD2,TRBJ2-5,-
TGTGCCAGCAGCCCCTCTAGCGGGGCGGAGACCCAGTACTTC,CASSPSSGAETQYF,TRBV5-4,TRBD2,TRBJ2-5,-
TGTGCCAGCAGCTTGTCAGGCGGAACCACCGGGGAGCTGTTTTTT,CASSLSGGTTGELFF,TRBV5-5,-,TRBJ2-2,once
TGTGCCAGCAAGACAGATTCAGATACGCAGTATTTT,CASKTDSDTQYF,TRBV2,-,TRBJ2-3,-
TGTGCCAGCAGCTTAGCTGGGGGGGGCGACTATGGCTACACCTTC,CASSLAGGGDYGYTF,TRBV7-2,-,TRBJ1-2,-
TGCAGCTTCCGCGGGGGAGCGAACACCGGGGAGCTGTTTTTT,CSFRGGANTGELFF,TRBV29-1,TRBD2,TRBJ2-2,once
TGTGCCAGTAGTATAGCAGGACAGGGAATGAACACTGAAGCTTTCTTT,CASSIAGQGMNTEAFF,TRBV19,TRBD1,TRBJ1-1,-
TGTGCCAGCAGCTTTCAAGAGACCCAGTACTTC,CASSFQETQYF,TRBV11-3,-,TRBJ2-5,-
TGTGCCAGCAGCTTACAGTATGATCGACCCAGCGGCTACACCTTC,CASSLQYDRPSGYTF,TRBV7-2,-,TRBJ1-2,once
TGTGCCAGCAGCCACGGGGGGGCCTTGAGACTGCAGCCCCAGCATTTT,CASSHGGALRLQPQHF,TRBV5-8,-,TRBJ1-5,few
TGTGCCAGCAGCTTAGAACAGGGGGCGATCCGGAACATTCAGTACTTC,CASSLEQGAIRNIQYF,TRBV7-2,TRBD1,TRBJ2-4,few
TGTGCCAGCAGCCCGGGTCCCCACGTGGAAAAACTGTTTTTT,CASSPGPHVEKLFF,TRBV11-2,-,TRBJ1-4,few
TGTGCCAGCTCACCCGGGCAGCCCGGGGCCAACGTCCTGACTTTC,CASSPGQPGANVLTF,TRBV18,-,TRBJ2-6,once
TGTGCCAGCAGCTCTAGGCCGGGAAAAAACAACGTCCTGACTTTC,CASSSRPGKNNVLTF,TRBV11-3,-,TRBJ2-6,-
TGCGCCAGCAGTCACCCTACTGACACCAATTCACCCCTCCACTTT,CASSHPTDTNSPLHF,TRBV23-1,-,TRBJ1-6,-
TGTGCCATCAGTGAGCGCACGGTTAAAACTGAAGCTTTCTTT,CAISERTVKTEAFF,TRBV10-3,-,TRBJ1-1,-
TGCGCCAGCAGTTTGACTAGCGGGGGGCGCAGGGAGCTGTTTTTT,CASSLTSGGRRELFF,TRBV5-1,TRBD2,TRBJ2-2,once
TGTGCCAGCAGCCCCGACAGGGGGAATCAGCCCCAGCATTTT,CASSPDRGNQPQHF,TRBV3-1/TRBV3-2,TRBD1,TRBJ1-5,-
TGTGCCAGCAGCTTGGCCGGTCGCGGGAGACAAGAGACCCAGTACTTC,CASSLAGRGRQETQYF,TRBV5-4,TRBD2,TRBJ2-5,once
TGTGCCAGTAGTGGGACAGGGGGCAATCAGCCCCAGCATTTT,CASSGTGGNQPQHF,TRBV19,TRBD1,TRBJ1-5,-